Shown below are 4 T cell receptor beta chains from a single sample sequenced in a study of cytomegalovirus exposure and HLA in healthy donors. The protocol was immunoSEQ multiplex PCR, while the TCRdb copy is restricted to in-frame clones and leaves out a portion. Among around 140,000 clones listed, 85% to 95% were seen once. The sequencing sample was made of PBMCs. The receptors originated from a man younger than 35 in good health and CMV-seropositive.

This chain links TRBV7-9 with TRBJ2-7, with 9 bases identical to TRBD1. The CDR3 consists of 15 residues. Germline values: CDR1 SEHNR, CDR2 FQNEAQ (reference sequence). V was clipped by 1 base and J by 0 bases; unmatched bases: 1. This CDR3 is CASSLEQGASYEQYF. CDR3 DNA: TGTGCCAGCAGCTTAGAACAGGGGGCCTCCTACGAGCAGTACTTC.

The chain carries TRBV29-1 and TRBJ2-5; 9 bases fit TRBD2. The CDR3 contains 13 residues. The germline V gene has CDR1 SQVTM and CDR2 ANQGSEA. V was clipped by 3 bases and J by 5 bases; unmatched bases: 4. CDR3 sequence reads: CSVELAGEETQYF. CDR3 DNA: TGCAGCGTTGAGTTAGCGGGAGAGGAGACCCAGTACTTC. Full variable domain (remainder filled in from reference TRBV29-1 and TRBJ2-5): SAVISQKPSRDICQRGTSLTIQCQVDSQVTMMFWYRQQPGQSLTLIATANQGSEATYESGFVIDKFPISRPNLTFSTLTVSNMSPEDSSIYLCSVELAGEETQYFGPGTRLLVL.

As regards this clone: At the DNA level, this CDR3 is encoded by other sequences in the same sample as well. The CDR3 DNA reads as TGTGCCAGCAGTTTCGGGGGAAGCACAGATACGCAGTATTTT. This sequence encodes CASSFGGSTDTQYF. V and J are TRBV27 and TRBJ2-3, with D perhaps TRBD2 (6 bases). CDR1 is MNHEY and CDR2 is SMNVEV in the germline V gene (reference sequence). Trimming took 3 bases from V and 0 from J, leaving 7 bases between them. The CDR3 covers 14 residues.

This chain uses TRBV11-2 with TRBJ1-6; perhaps TRBD1 as D (5 bases). V lost 5 bases and J 15 bases, leaving 17 bases between the germline ends. CDR3 length equals 13 residues. Germline assignment: CDR1 SGHAT and CDR2 FQNNGV. CDR3 amino acids: CASSTPRVIGLHF. DNA of the CDR3: TGTGCCAGCAGCACGCCCAGGGTTATTGGCCTCCACTTT.